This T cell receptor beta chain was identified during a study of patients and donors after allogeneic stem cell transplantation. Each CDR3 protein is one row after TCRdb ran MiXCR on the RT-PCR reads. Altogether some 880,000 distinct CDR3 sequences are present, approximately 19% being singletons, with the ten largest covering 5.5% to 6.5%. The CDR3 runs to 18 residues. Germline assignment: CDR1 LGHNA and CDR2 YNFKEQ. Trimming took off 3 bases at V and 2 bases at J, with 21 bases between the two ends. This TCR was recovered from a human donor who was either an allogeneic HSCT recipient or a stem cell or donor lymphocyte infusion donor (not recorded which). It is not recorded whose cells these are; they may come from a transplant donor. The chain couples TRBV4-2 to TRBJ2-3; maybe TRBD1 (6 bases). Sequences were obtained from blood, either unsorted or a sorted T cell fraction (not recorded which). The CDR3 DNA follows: TGTGCCAGCAGCCACCTGCAGGGGCCCACCCCCACCACAGATACGCAGTATTTT. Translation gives CASSHLQGPTPTTDTQYF.